This T cell receptor beta chain was obtained from a study of post-analysis software for immune sequencing data. Turning to the study itself: Included courses were relapsing-remitting and secondary progressive multiple sclerosis; progressive-relapsing multiple sclerosis was also included.

Study findings and constraints: Samples from one preparation batch, clustered by F measure, grouped strongly together. Among roughly five TRBV segments more frequent in patients than controls were TRBV5-6, TRBV5-1 and TRBV20-1.

A remark on this clonotype: Its antigen is unidentified.

Germline-derived CDR1 and CDR2 are DFQATT and SNEGSKA (reference sequence). Deletions cut 6 bases from V and 2 bases from J, with 13 bases between. The CDR3 is made up of 13 amino acids. Tagging with unique molecular identifiers was a feature of the TCR beta cDNA libraries. Input amounts of roughly 0.9 to 10 million T cells were used. These gave 500,000 or so cDNA molecules, so each molecule approximated one T cell. MiXCR, run by TCRdb on the PCR reads, gives a single entry per CDR3 protein. The table includes 250,000 to 300,000 distinct CDR3 sequences, 35% to 40% detected once. The clonotype originates from a girl aged 10-17 years with multiple sclerosis. Sequencing was performed on blood. The chain joins TRBV20-1 to TRBJ2-5; maybe TRBD2 (6 bases). This chain's CDR3 is CSALRDLQETQYF. The DNA of the CDR3 is TGCAGTGCCCTCAGGGACTTACAAGAGACCCAGTACTTC.